This is a list of T cell receptor beta chains from one sample in a study of cytomegalovirus exposure and HLA in healthy donors. Using immunoSEQ multiplex PCR, the repertoire was profiled, and TCRdb retains in-frame clones only, with some absent. Here the sample table reports fewer than 110,000 clones. Sequencing was carried out using PBMCs. Receptor source: a man in his forties or fifties in good health and CMV-seronegative. CDR3s include the opening cysteine and the closing phenylalanine or tryptophan. A D gene is named only where the DNA matches it firmly.

>TRBV10-1|TRBJ2-7|TRBD1
TGCGCCAGCAGTGGGACAGGGGATGAGCAGTACTTC
CASSGTGDEQYF
>TRBV19|TRBJ2-7|TRBD1
TGTGCCAGTAGTATCGCTAAGGGGGCTTACGAGCAGTACTTC
CASSIAKGAYEQYF
>TRBV2|TRBJ2-5|.
TGTGCCAGCAGTGATCTAACAGGAGATCAAGAGACCCAGTACTTC
CASSDLTGDQETQYF
>TRBV5-4|TRBJ1-4|.
TGTGCCAGCAGCTTGGCCGGAGGACTGGAGAAACTGTTTTTT
CASSLAGGLEKLFF
>TRBV2|TRBJ2-7|TRBD1
TGTGCCAGCAGTGGAAACAGGGGCCTGTCCTACGAGCAGTACTTC
CASSGNRGLSYEQYF
>TRBV7-8|TRBJ2-2|.
TGTGCCAGCAGCCGACTCAACACCGGGGAGCTGTTTTTT
CASSRLNTGELFF
>TRBV5-1|TRBJ1-1|TRBD1
TGCGCCAGCAGCTTGAGGACAGGCCCTGAAGCTTTCTTT
CASSLRTGPEAFF
>TRBV7-9|TRBJ1-4|.
TGTGCCAGCAGCTTAAGGAGGGACCCAACTAATGAAAAACTGTTTTTT
CASSLRRDPTNEKLFF
>TRBV13|TRBJ2-2|TRBD2
TGTGCCAGCAGCCCTGGACTAGCGGGGGGGCCGATGCACACCGGGGAGCTGTTTTTT
CASSPGLAGGPMHTGELFF
>TRBV2|TRBJ2-7|TRBD1
TGTGCCAGCAGAGGACAGGGTATCAGCTACGAGCAGTACTTC
CASRGQGISYEQYF
>TRBV5-1|TRBJ1-6|.
TGCGCCAGCAGTATGGGGGCACTCACTAATTCACCCCTCCACTTT
CASSMGALTNSPLHF
>TRBV30|TRBJ1-5|.
TGTGCCTGGAGTTTCGGGACAACTAGCAATCAGCCCCAGCATTTT
CAWSFGTTSNQPQHF
>TRBV6-6|TRBJ2-1|TRBD2
TGTGCCAGCAGTAAGGTGGTAGCGGGACGGTCGGATGAGCAGTTCTTC
CASSKVVAGRSDEQFF
>TRBV18|TRBJ2-7|.
TGTGCCAGCTCACTCTTGGACTCCAACTACGAGCAGTACTTC
CASSLLDSNYEQYF
>TRBV28|TRBJ1-1|.
TGTGCCAGCAGTCTAGCCGGGAGTCACACTGAAGCTTTCTTT
CASSLAGSHTEAFF
>TRBV6-6|TRBJ2-7|TRBD1
TGTGCCAGCAGTCCCAGGGGGCCCTACGAGCAGTACTTC
CASSPRGPYEQYF
>TRBV5-1|TRBJ1-3|TRBD1
TGCGCCAGCAGCTTGTTGGGGTCACAGGGGTTTGGAAACACCATATATTTT
CASSLLGSQGFGNTIYF
>TRBV19|TRBJ2-3|TRBD1
TGTGCCAGTAGTATGGGACAGGGAAGTTTAGTGGATACGCAGTATTTT
CASSMGQGSLVDTQYF
>TRBV18|TRBJ2-5|TRBD2
TGTGCCAGCTCACCCAGGACTAGCGGGAGAGGCCAAGAGACCCAGTACTTC
CASSPRTSGRGQETQYF
>TRBV7-9|TRBJ2-3|.
TGTGCCAGCAGCCCCGGGACATTAACAGATACGCAGTATTTT
CASSPGTLTDTQYF
>TRBV7-8|TRBJ2-1|TRBD2
TGTGCCAGCAGCCATCGCCCGGGACTAGCGGGATTTTTAAGGAATGAGCAGTTCTTC
CASSHRPGLAGFLRNEQFF
>TRBV9|TRBJ2-5|.
TGTGCCAGCAGCTCGGACAGCACGTACCAAGAGACCCAGTACTTC
CASSSDSTYQETQYF
>TRBV2|TRBJ2-1|TRBD2
TGTGCCAGCAGCATAAATGGACTAGCGGGAAATGAGCAGTTCTTC
CASSINGLAGNEQFF
>TRBV5-1|TRBJ1-2|TRBD1
TGCGCCAGCAGCCCCGGGACAGGGGCGGGAGGCTACACCTTC
CASSPGTGAGGYTF
>TRBV20-1|TRBJ2-7|.
TGCAGTGCTAGAGCTGCCTACGAGCAGTACTTC
CSARAAYEQYF
>TRBV18|TRBJ1-6|TRBD1
TGTGCCAGCTCACAAAAGGGACAGGGGGGAAATTCACCCCTCCACTTT
CASSQKGQGGNSPLHF
>TRBV27|TRBJ2-7|TRBD2
TGTGCCAGCAGTCCGCAGCGGGGCTACGAGCAGTACTTC
CASSPQRGYEQYF
>TRBV18|TRBJ2-7|TRBD1
TGTGCCAGCTCACCACCCAGGACAGGTCGCATTTTGAGCTCCTACGAGCAGTACTTC
CASSPPRTGRILSSYEQYF
>TRBV6-5|TRBJ2-7|.
TGTGCCAGCAGTTACGGGGAGTGGGTGGGTTACGAGCAGTACTTC
CASSYGEWVGYEQYF
>TRBV5-6|TRBJ1-1|TRBD1
TGTGCCAGCAGCCCGGGACAGGGAGTCGGCACTGAAGCTTTCTTT
CASSPGQGVGTEAFF
>TRBV2|TRBJ1-2|.
TGTGCCAGCAGTGGTCAGGGTGTAGAGGGCTACACCTTC
CASSGQGVEGYTF
>TRBV28|TRBJ2-1|TRBD1
TGTGCCAGCAGTTTATTAGCAGGGGGTAATGAGCAGTTCTTC
CASSLLAGGNEQFF
>TRBV7-9|TRBJ2-5|.
TGTGCCAGCAGGTCAAACCAAGAGACCCAGTACTTC
CASRSNQETQYF
>TRBV28|TRBJ2-7|.
TGTGCCAGCAGCTCTAACCCGGACACCTTGTACGAGCAGTACTTC
CASSSNPDTLYEQYF